Following are 9 T cell receptor beta chains from one sample sequenced in a study of blood T cell repertoires in COVID-19. Sequencing was performed with immunoSEQ multiplex PCR; in TCRdb, only in-frame clones are kept and a portion is missing. The top ten clones hold approximately 2% of a sample with 250,000 to 300,000 clones, 80% to 90% of them seen once. Material: PBMCs or T cells enriched from blood (not recorded which). The receptor source for this set is a woman between 45 and 65 years old who had recovered from COVID-19.

The gene calls are TRBV3-1 (or the pseudogene TRBV3-2) and TRBJ2-2; D uncertain. Trimming pared 1 base from V and 4 bases from J, leaving 7 bases between. Germline V CDR1 and CDR2: LGHDT, YNNKEL (reference sequence). The CDR3 length is 14 residues. CDR3 sequence reads: CASSQGAITGELFF. Here the CDR3 DNA reads TGTGCCAGCAGCCAAGGGGCAATCACCGGGGAGCTGTTTTTT.

The rearrangement links TRBV19 to TRBJ1-1; 9 bases align to TRBD1. Germline V gene lookup returns CDR1 LNHDA and CDR2 SQIVND (reference sequence). Trimming cost V 6 bases and J 9 bases; bases outside gene matches: 5. The CDR3 spans 12 residues. The CDR3 protein is CASRLGQGKAFF. The CDR3 DNA follows: TGTGCCAGTAGGCTTGGACAGGGGAAAGCTTTCTTT.

This clone has more than one count but fewer than ten. The V and J genes are TRBV7-2 and TRBJ1-1; TRBD1 aligns across 7 bases. The germline gives CDR1 SGHTA, CDR2 FQGNSA. The CDR3 is 14 amino acids. Trimming removed 1 base from V and 6 bases from J; junction bases left unmatched: 5. The CDR3 sequence is CASSLVAGGAEAFF. Written as DNA, the CDR3 is TGTGCCAGCAGCTTAGTGGCAGGGGGTGCTGAAGCTTTCTTT.

This sequence joins TRBV14 and TRBJ2-1; D is perhaps TRBD2 (5 bases). The CDR3 totals 15 residues. Per the germline V gene, CDR1 is SGHDN and CDR2 is FVKESK. V gave up 4 bases and J gave up 2 bases, with 12 bases separating them. The CDR3 protein is CASSPGGYTYNEQFF. As DNA, the CDR3 is TGTGCCAGCAGCCCAGGAGGCTACACCTACAATGAGCAGTTCTTC.

This chain uses TRBV21-1 with TRBJ1-6; the table gives TRBD1 as D, unverified against the DNA. TRBV21-1 represents a pseudogene. The length of the CDR3 is 18 residues. The CDR3 region has the DNA TGTGCCAGCAGCAATTCGGCAGGTCGTTGTTTTTATAATTCACCCCTCCACTTT. This codes for CASSNSAGRCFYNSPLHF.

This clone was seen more than once but under ten times. The chain combines TRBV20-1 with TRBJ1-1; no firm D call. The germline CDR1 and CDR2 sequences are DFQATT and SNEGSKA (reference sequence). The CDR3 has 11 amino acids. Trimming took off 1 base at V and 4 bases at J, with 4 bases between the two ends. Here the CDR3 DNA reads TGCAGTGCTAGAGGGGCCACTGAAGCTTTCTTT. Protein sequence: CSARGATEAFF.

The chain employs TRBV3-1 (or the pseudogene TRBV3-2) and TRBJ2-1; 11 positions agree with TRBD1. This CDR3 comprises 18 residues. Trimming removed 2 bases from V and 0 bases from J; junction bases left unmatched: 6. Germline assignment: CDR1 LGHDT and CDR2 YNNKEL (reference sequence). This chain's CDR3 is CASSQRTGGSVSYNEQFF. The CDR3 nucleotides read TGTGCCAGCAGCCAAAGGACAGGGGGCAGTGTCTCCTACAATGAGCAGTTCTTC.

This chain uses TRBV30 with TRBJ2-2; no clear D gene. V dropped 2 bases and J dropped 5 bases, with 9 bases sitting between them. CDR3 size: 13 residues. CDR1 is GTSNPN and CDR2 is SVGIG in the germline V gene (reference sequence). CDR3 coding DNA: TGTGCCTGGAGTAGTACGGGTACCGGGGAGCTGTTTTTT. It encodes CAWSSTGTGELFF.

The chain is built from TRBV6-4 and TRBJ2-1; 11 nucleotides line up with TRBD2. V shed 6 bases, J shed 4 bases, and the junction held 5 bases outside the gene matches. The CDR3 loop spans 15 amino acids. Germline V gene lookup returns CDR1 MRHNA and CDR2 SNTAGT. CDR3 DNA sequence: TGTGCCAGCAGCATGACTAGCGGGGAATACAATGAGCAGTTCTTC. Protein sequence: CASSMTSGEYNEQFF.